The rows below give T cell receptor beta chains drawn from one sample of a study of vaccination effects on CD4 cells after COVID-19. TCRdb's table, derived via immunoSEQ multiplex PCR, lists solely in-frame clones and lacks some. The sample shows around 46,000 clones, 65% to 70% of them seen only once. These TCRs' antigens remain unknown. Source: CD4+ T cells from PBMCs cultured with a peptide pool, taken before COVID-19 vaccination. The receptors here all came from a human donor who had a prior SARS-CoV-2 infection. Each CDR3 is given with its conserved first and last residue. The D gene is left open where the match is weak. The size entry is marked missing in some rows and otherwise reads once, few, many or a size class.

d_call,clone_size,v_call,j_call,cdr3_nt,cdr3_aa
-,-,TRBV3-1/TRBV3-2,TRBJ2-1,TGTGCCAGCAGCCGATCGGTGGACCTATCGTTGGATGAGCAGTTCTTC,CASSRSVDLSLDEQFF
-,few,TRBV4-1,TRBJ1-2,TGCGCCAGCAGCCGATCCCTGACTTATGGCTACACCTTC,CASSRSLTYGYTF
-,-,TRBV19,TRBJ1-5,TGTGCCAGTAGCCGGACGGGGTATAGCAATCAGCCCCAGCATTTT,CASSRTGYSNQPQHF
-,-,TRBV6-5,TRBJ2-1,TGTGCCAGTCGGGGTAGCTCCTACAATGAGCAGTTCTTC,CASRGSSYNEQFF
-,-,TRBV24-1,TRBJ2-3,TGTGCCACCAGTGTTGGTGTCCAAGGAGGGGCCAAATTCTCAGATACGCAGTATTTT,CATSVGVQGGAKFSDTQYF
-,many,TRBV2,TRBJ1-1,TGTGCCAGCAATACAGGGAACACTGAAGCTTTCTTT,CASNTGNTEAFF
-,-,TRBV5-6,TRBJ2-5,TGTGCCAGCAGCGTCACGGGAGTACGGGAGACCCAGTACTTC,CASSVTGVRETQYF
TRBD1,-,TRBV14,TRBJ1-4,TGTGCCAGCAGCCAAGGGACAGGGACGCATGAAAAACTGTTTTTT,CASSQGTGTHEKLFF
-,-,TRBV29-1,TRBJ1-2,TGCAGCGTTGTTGGGGGGAGGGCTGGCTACACCTTC,CSVVGGRAGYTF
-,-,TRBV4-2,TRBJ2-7,TGTGCCAGCAGCCAAGGGTCGTCCACGGGGTCCTACGAGCAGTACTTC,CASSQGSSTGSYEQYF
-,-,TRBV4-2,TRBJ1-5,TGTGCCAGCAGCCAAGATCTGGGGAGGGAAGGGCCCCAGCATTTT,CASSQDLGREGPQHF
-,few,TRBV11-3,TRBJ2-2,TGTGCCAGCAGCCCCCTCTCCGGCGGGACCGGGGAGCTGTTTTTT,CASSPLSGGTGELFF
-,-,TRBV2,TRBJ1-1,TGTGCCAGCAGAATCGGGATAAGAGACACTGAAGCTTTCTTT,CASRIGIRDTEAFF